What follows are 24 T cell receptor beta chains derived from one specimen sequenced in a study of T-cell reconstitution after alpha-beta-depleted transplantation in children. Molecular barcoding with unique molecular identifiers was used for the TCRbeta library. TCRdb called the PCR reads again in MiXCR, with one record for every CDR3 protein. The sample consists of around 370,000 distinct CDR3 sequences, about 9.4% of them appearing once. The sample here was PBMCs from the stem cell graft donor, taken from the stem cell graft. These receptors originate from a human donor who donated a stem cell graft to a child with acute lymphoblastic leukemia.

The sample holds a few counts of this clonotype. Here the CDR3 DNA reads TGTGCCAGCTCGCTTACACTGGTGGGGGCGCGCGATGGCTACACCTTC. This translates into CASSLTLVGARDGYTF. The chain uses TRBV18 and TRBJ1-2; weak D call: TRBD1 (6 bases). V lost 6 bases and J 6 bases, leaving 23 bases between the germline ends. The CDR3 has 16 residues. The germline V gene encodes CDR1 KGHSH and CDR2 LQKENI.

The rearrangement joins TRBV7-2 to TRBJ2-3; D is perhaps TRBD2 (6 bases). Germline V lookup: CDR1 SGHTA, CDR2 FQGNSA. V was trimmed by 4 bases and J by 5 bases, leaving 19 bases between them. This CDR3 region has 16 residues. Here the CDR3 reads CASSWVGGGAGDTQYF. The CDR3 DNA reads TGTGCCAGCAGCTGGGTGGGTGGCGGGGCGGGAGATACGCAGTATTTT. Full variable domain (missing parts from reference TRBV7-2 and TRBJ2-3): GAGVSQSPSNKVTEKGKDVELRCDPISGHTALYWYRQSLGQGLEFLIYFQGNSAPDKSGLPSDRFSAERTGGSVSTLTIQRTQQEDSAVYLCASSWVGGGAGDTQYFGPGTRLTVL.

This chain joins TRBV7-9 and TRBJ2-5; 10 positions match TRBD2. This CDR3 spans 15 amino acids. Germline-derived CDR1 and CDR2 are SEHNR and FQNEAQ (reference sequence). J lost 2 bases, V lost 3 bases, and 3 bases had no gene match. Here the CDR3 reads CASSLTSGLQETQYF. CDR3 coding DNA: TGTGCCAGCAGCTTGACTAGCGGGCTACAAGAGACCCAGTACTTC.

This clonotype was found many times. V usage is TRBV20-1 and J usage is TRBJ2-7, with D unresolved. V was trimmed by 7 bases and J by 5 bases, leaving 15 bases between them. This CDR3 has 12 amino acids. Looked up from germline, CDR1 is DFQATT and CDR2 is SNEGSKA (reference sequence). The CDR3, as DNA: TGCAGTGGGGTACCGTACAAGGACGAGCAGTACTTC. Amino acid sequence: CSGVPYKDEQYF.

V and J are TRBV5-1 and TRBJ2-7; 9 bases agree with TRBD1. The CDR3 is 14 amino acids. Germline loops: CDR1 SGHRS, CDR2 YFSETQ. V gave up 4 bases and J gave up 5 bases; unmatched junction bases: 7. DNA of the CDR3: TGCGCCAGCAGCAGACGGGACAGGGATAACGAGCAGTACTTC. This gives the protein CASSRRDRDNEQYF.

This clonotype was observed a handful of times. The gene calls are TRBV7-2 and TRBJ2-7; D is undetermined. V lost 5 bases to trimming and J lost 2 bases, with 10 bases between them. The V gene's germline CDR1 is SGHTA and CDR2 FQGNSA. The CDR3 totals 13 residues. This CDR3 reads CASSAYKTYEQYF. The CDR3 region has the DNA TGTGCCAGCAGCGCCTACAAAACCTACGAGCAGTACTTC.

This clonotype has just a few counts. The J gene is TRBJ1-5, the V gene TRBV5-1; no clear D. V was cut by 0 bases and J by 2 bases, with 9 bases left in between. Germline-derived CDR1 and CDR2 are SGHRS and YFSETQ. CDR3 length: 15 amino acids. CDR3 in amino acids: CASSLDGEGNQPQHF. The CDR3 DNA reads as TGCGCCAGCAGCTTGGACGGGGAGGGCAATCAGCCCCAGCATTTT.

This chain uses TRBV10-1 with TRBJ2-1, with 11 bases fitting TRBD2. Germline loops: CDR1 WNHNN, CDR2 SYGVQD (reference sequence). The length of the CDR3 is 16 residues. The ends lost 4 bases at V and 9 bases at J; junction bases unmatched: 11. CDR3 sequence reads: CASSGLLAGVGGEQFF. The DNA of the CDR3 is TGCGCCAGCAGTGGATTACTAGCGGGAGTCGGCGGTGAGCAGTTCTTC.

This clonotype appeared a few times. V gene TRBV10-3 combines with J gene TRBJ2-2, with 7 bases matching TRBD1. V trimming: 1 base; J trimming: 1 base; junction bases outside the gene matches: 3. Germline V gene sequence: CDR1 ENHRY, CDR2 SYGVKD. CDR3 length equals 16 residues. CDR3 in DNA: TGTGCCATCAGTGAGTTTAGGACAGGGAACACCGGGGAGCTGTTTTTT. Translation: CAISEFRTGNTGELFF.

This clonotype was observed at least ten times. V and J are TRBV7-9 and TRBJ2-7; TRBD1 aligns across 7 bases. V gave up 5 bases and J gave up 3 bases; unmatched junction bases: 10. Germline V gene lookup returns CDR1 SEHNR and CDR2 FQNEAQ (reference sequence). CDR3 length: 15 amino acids. The CDR3 region is CASSRTTGANYEQYF. CDR3 DNA: TGTGCCAGCAGCCGAACTACAGGGGCCAACTACGAGCAGTACTTC.

This clonotype has only a few counts. This chain connects TRBV4-3 to TRBJ1-3; D not certain. Germline V gives CDR1 LGHNA, CDR2 YSLEER. V was shortened by 1 base and J by 4 bases, with 11 bases between the two germline ends. CDR3 size: 15 residues. The DNA for the CDR3 is TGCGCCAGCAGCCAAGCACTAGGGCTGGGAAACACCATATATTTT. This encodes CASSQALGLGNTIYF.

This clonotype appeared many times. The chain carries TRBV4-1 and TRBJ2-7; 8 bases are a match to TRBD1. This CDR3 is 14 amino acids long. Germline V lookup: CDR1 MGHRA, CDR2 YSYEKL. Losses at the gene ends were 1 base for V and 2 bases for J; bases not matched to a gene: 1. CDR3 in DNA: TGCGCCAGCAGCCAAGGGACAGGGACCTACGAGCAGTACTTC. Translation: CASSQGTGTYEQYF.

This clonotype was observed a handful of times. V is TRBV7-3 and J is TRBJ2-3, with 12 bases lining up with TRBD2. Per germline, CDR1 SGHTA and CDR2 FQGTGA. Trimming cost V 4 bases and J 6 bases; bases outside gene matches: 8. This CDR3 is 16 amino acids long. This CDR3 reads CASSSLAGGPGDTQYF. The DNA for the CDR3 is TGTGCCAGCAGCTCCCTAGCGGGAGGGCCGGGGGATACGCAGTATTTT.

The chain links TRBV11-2 to TRBJ2-3, with 16 nucleotides matching TRBD2. The V and J ends lost 5 bases and 5 bases, in that order; junction bases with no gene match: 13. This CDR3 comprises 19 residues. From germline, CDR1 is SGHAT and CDR2 FQNNGV. The CDR3 is CASSPITPGLAGGVDTQYF. The CDR3 DNA follows: TGTGCCAGCAGCCCCATCACCCCGGGACTAGCGGGAGGGGTAGATACGCAGTATTTT.

The chain has TRBV7-9 and TRBJ2-7; 10 nucleotides line up with TRBD2. Looked up from germline, CDR1 is SEHNR and CDR2 is FQNEAQ (reference sequence). V was clipped by 5 bases and J by 2 bases; unmatched bases: 12. The CDR3 has 17 residues. The CDR3 sequence: CASSTTWTSGSPYEQYF. In nucleotides, the CDR3 is TGTGCCAGCAGCACGACATGGACTAGCGGAAGCCCCTACGAGCAGTACTTC.

The table lists this clonotype with a few counts. The chain employs TRBV7-9 and TRBJ1-5, with TRBD1 identical over 8 bases. The V and J ends lost 5 bases and 2 bases, in that order; junction bases with no gene match: 8. This CDR3 has 16 residues. Germline loops: CDR1 SEHNR, CDR2 FQNEAQ (reference sequence). CDR3 DNA: TGTGCCAGCAGCCTCCAGGGGGCGCGGGGCAATCAGCCCCAGCATTTT. Protein: CASSLQGARGNQPQHF.

At least ten counts were recorded for this clonotype. The V call is TRBV15, the J call TRBJ2-1; 7 positions match TRBD1. The ends lost 3 bases at V and 6 bases at J; junction bases unmatched: 8. In germline, CDR1 is LNHNV, CDR2 YYDKDF (reference sequence). The CDR3 has 15 residues. The CDR3 bases are TGTGCCACCAGCAGGCTAGCTCGGGACAGCAATGAGCAGTTCTTC. As protein: CATSRLARDSNEQFF.

The rearrangement joins TRBV20-1 to TRBJ2-2, with D perhaps matching TRBD2 (6 bases). Per the germline V gene, CDR1 is DFQATT and CDR2 is SNEGSKA (reference sequence). This CDR3 region has 15 residues. V was trimmed by 0 bases and J by 0 bases, leaving 8 bases between them. CDR3 nucleotides: TGCAGTGCTAGAGATGGACTATCGAACACCGGGGAGCTGTTTTTT. Translation: CSARDGLSNTGELFF.

The V call is TRBV5-1, the J call TRBJ2-7; the D gene is possibly TRBD1 (5 bases). The CDR3 is 16 residues long. CDR1 is SGHRS, CDR2 YFSETQ, per germline. Between the trimmed V and J ends, which lost 0 bases and 5 bases, there was a span of 18 bases. CDR3 sequence (DNA): TGCGCCAGCAGCTTGGCCAATGGGCAGGGTGCCCACGAGCAGTACTTC. This encodes CASSLANGQGAHEQYF.

The genes are TRBV3-1 and TRBJ2-2; D remains ambiguous. The CDR3 is 12 residues long. The V end was cut by 0 bases, the J end by 5 bases, with 1 base between. Germline V gene data show CDR1 as LGHDT and CDR2 as YNNKEL (reference sequence). CDR3 amino acids: CASSQETGELFF. CDR3 sequence (DNA): TGTGCCAGCAGCCAAGAGACCGGGGAGCTGTTTTTT. Based on the CDR3 plus reference TRBV3-1 and TRBJ2-2, the full variable domain is DTAVSQTPKYLVTQMGNDKSIKCEQNLGHDTMYWYKQDSKKFLKIMFSYNNKELIINETVPNRFSPKSPDKAHLNLHINSLELGDSAVYFCASSQETGELFFGEGSRLTVL.

J is TRBJ2-7 and V is TRBV21-1; the DNA was not compared with TRBD1, the D call given in the table. TRBV21-1 has pseudogene status. This CDR3 spans 16 amino acids. The CDR3 here is CASSKKGQQSSYEQYF. DNA of the CDR3: TGTGCCAGCAGCAAAAAAGGACAGCAAAGCTCCTACGAGCAGTACTTC.

This clonotype occurred many times. The V gene is TRBV12-3 or TRBV12-4, the J gene TRBJ2-2; TRBD2 might be the D (5 bases). This CDR3 region has 13 residues. CDR3 DNA sequence: TGTGCTACGAGGGCCGGGAACACCGGGGAGCTGTTTTTT. It translates to CATRAGNTGELFF.

This clonotype was counted many times. The gene calls are TRBV5-5 and TRBJ2-1, with D uncertain. The V end was cut by 2 bases, the J end by 8 bases, with 8 bases between. The CDR3 consists of 12 residues. The germline V gene has CDR1 SGHKS and CDR2 YYEKEE (reference sequence). The CDR3 DNA is TGTGCCAGCAGCTTTACGGGTCATGAGCAGTTCTTC. This encodes CASSFTGHEQFF. The whole variable domain, filled in from reference TRBV5-5 and TRBJ2-1, reads DAGVTQSPTHLIKTRGQQVTLRCSPISGHKSVSWYQQVLGQGPQFIFQYYEKEERGRGNFPDRFSARQFPNYSSELNVNALLLGDSALYLCASSFTGHEQFFGPGTRLTVL.

This clonotype was counted only a few times. The chain recombines TRBV4-3 with TRBJ2-7, with 9 positions matching TRBD2. V was clipped by 3 bases and J by 3 bases; unmatched bases: 9. Per the germline V gene, CDR1 is LGHNA and CDR2 is YSLEER. The CDR3 spans 16 residues. The CDR3 nucleotides read TGCGCCAGCAGCCACGGTCCCGGGACTAGCCGCTACGAGCAGTACTTC. It yields the protein CASSHGPGTSRYEQYF.